This passage covers 12 T cell receptor beta chains from one sample sequenced in a study of T-cell memory formation after mild COVID-19. Each CDR3 protein is one row after TCRdb ran MiXCR on the 5' RACE reads. The sample contains about 200,000 distinct CDR3 sequences, over 9% of which appear only once. Sequenced sample: PBMCs or a T cell subset sorted from them (not recorded which). The source of these receptors is a man between 18 and 35 years old who had mild COVID-19 (a few samples of this study predate the infection). Cell type and time point are not known.

This clonotype was recorded at least ten times. This rearrangement joins TRBV5-1 to TRBJ2-3; D is unclear. Trimming took off 4 bases at V and 0 bases at J, with 9 bases between the two ends. Germline assignment: CDR1 SGHRS and CDR2 YFSETQ. The CDR3 is 14 residues long. CDR3 sequence (DNA): TGCGCCAGCAGCCCCAACTTCAGCACAGATACGCAGTATTTT. This gives the protein CASSPNFSTDTQYF. Full variable domain (outside the CDR3, taken from reference TRBV5-1 and TRBJ2-3): KAGVTQTPRYLIKTRGQQVTLSCSPISGHRSVSWYQQTPGQGLQFLFEYFSETQRNKGNFPGRFSGRQFSNSRSEMNVSTLELGDSALYLCASSPNFSTDTQYFGPGTRLTVL.

The rearrangement joins TRBV7-9 to TRBJ2-5; D possibly corresponds to TRBD1 (6 bases). CDR3 length equals 13 residues. Trimming removed 7 bases from V and 5 bases from J, with 14 bases in between. The germline gives CDR1 SEHNR, CDR2 FQNEAQ (reference sequence). CDR3 DNA sequence: TGTGCCAGCATGCAGGGGTCGGGTGAGACCCAGTACTTC. It specifies CASMQGSGETQYF.

This clonotype was picked up many times. The chain recombines TRBV5-5 with TRBJ2-1, with D unclear. CDR1 is SGHKS, CDR2 YYEKEE, per germline (reference sequence). The CDR3 sequence is 14 residues long. V lost 0 bases, J lost 6 bases, and 10 bases lay in between. The chain's CDR3 is CASSLAVSPNEQFF. The CDR3 DNA reads TGTGCCAGCAGCTTGGCCGTTAGTCCCAATGAGCAGTTCTTC.

The sample holds a few counts of this clonotype. V gene TRBV28 combines with J gene TRBJ1-5, with unresolved D. The germline V and J ends were trimmed by 8 bases and 1 base, with 6 bases remaining between them. The CDR3 sequence is 12 residues long. The germline CDR1 and CDR2 sequences are MDHEN and SYDVKM. The CDR3 coding sequence is TGTGCCAGCTCGGGGAGCAATCAGCCCCAGCATTTT. Its protein product is CASSGSNQPQHF.

In this sample, this clonotype turned up a few times. The chain has TRBV20-1 and TRBJ1-3; D gene unclear. The germline gives CDR1 DFQATT, CDR2 SNEGSKA (reference sequence). The CDR3 has 14 amino acids. The V end was cut by 6 bases, the J end by 0 bases, with 12 bases between. The CDR3 is CSARRSGSGNTIYF. CDR3 bases: TGCAGTGCCCGACGGAGCGGCTCTGGAAACACCATATATTTT.

This chain connects TRBV18 to TRBJ1-1, with D tentatively TRBD1 (5 bases). CDR1 and CDR2 from the germline V gene are KGHSH and LQKENI. Trimming removed 1 base from V and 6 bases from J, with 12 bases in between. This CDR3 has 14 amino acids. The CDR3 sequence is CASSPLERGAEAFF. DNA of the CDR3: TGTGCCAGCTCACCACTGGAAAGGGGCGCTGAAGCTTTCTTT.

Many counts were recorded for this clonotype. This chain joins TRBV5-1 and TRBJ2-1; 8 bases line up with TRBD1. The germline V gene encodes CDR1 SGHRS and CDR2 YFSETQ. The CDR3 loop spans 15 amino acids. The V gene end was trimmed by 0 bases and the J gene end by 9 bases; junction bases not matched to a gene: 8. The CDR3: CASSLVGQVLGEQFF. CDR3 bases: TGCGCCAGCAGCTTGGTGGGACAGGTCCTAGGTGAGCAGTTCTTC. Supplemented by reference TRBV5-1 and TRBJ2-1, the full variable domain reads KAGVTQTPRYLIKTRGQQVTLSCSPISGHRSVSWYQQTPGQGLQFLFEYFSETQRNKGNFPGRFSGRQFSNSRSEMNVSTLELGDSALYLCASSLVGQVLGEQFFGPGTRLTVL.

The table lists this clonotype with a few counts. This chain connects TRBV6-2 or TRBV6-3 to TRBJ1-1; tentative D call: TRBD1 (6 bases). The CDR3 runs to 15 residues. V shed 2 bases and J shed 5 bases, with 15 bases lying between them. CDR1 and CDR2 from the germline V gene are MNHEY and SVGEGT. CDR3 loop: CASSYGAQGGTEAFF. CDR3 DNA: TGTGCCAGCAGTTACGGAGCACAGGGAGGGACTGAAGCTTTCTTT.

The rearrangement joins TRBV10-3 to TRBJ1-1; no reliable D call. Germline CDR1 is ENHRY and CDR2 is SYGVKD. The length of the CDR3 is 14 residues. The germline V and J ends were trimmed by 5 bases and 1 base, with 11 bases remaining between them. CDR3 coding DNA: TGTGCCATCAGTAGATCGGACCGGAACACTGAAGCTTTCTTT. It specifies CAISRSDRNTEAFF.

This clonotype was observed a handful of times. The V and J genes are TRBV6-2 or TRBV6-3 and TRBJ1-4; 7 bases match TRBD1. This CDR3 is 16 amino acids long. CDR1 and CDR2 from the germline V gene are MNHEY and SVGEGT. V gave up 6 bases and J gave up 8 bases; unmatched junction bases: 15. The CDR3 sequence is CASRPDRFRPQEKLFF. Written as DNA, the CDR3 is TGTGCCAGCAGACCGGACAGGTTCCGACCCCAGGAAAAACTGTTTTTT.

This clonotype was counted many times. This chain uses TRBV7-2 with TRBJ1-2; 8 bases fit TRBD1. V dropped 4 bases and J dropped 4; count of bases not matched to a gene: 8. The CDR3 contains 15 residues. CDR1 is SGHTA, CDR2 FQGNSA, per germline. The CDR3 region has the DNA TGTGCCAGCAGCTCGGACAGGGTTTCAGGCTATGGCTACACCTTC. It yields the protein CASSSDRVSGYGYTF.

A few counts support this clonotype. The CDR3 here is CASSKMRTGEEKLFF. CDR3 bases: TGTGCCAGCAGCAAAATGCGGACAGGGGAGGAAAAACTGTTTTTT. The rearrangement uses TRBV21-1 and TRBJ1-4; the table's TRBD1 call for D was not verified on the DNA. TRBV21-1 is noted as a pseudogene. The length of the CDR3 is 15 residues.